This is a list of T cell receptor beta chains from one sample in a study of cytomegalovirus exposure and HLA in healthy donors. Measured with immunoSEQ multiplex PCR; TCRdb has only the in-frame clones, and not every one. The repertoire holds approximately 110,000 clones, about 73% seen once, with around 3.7% in the top ten. Sequencing was done on a sample of PBMCs. The receptors originated from a woman aged 40 to 50 in good health and CMV-seronegative. The CDR3 runs from the conserved cysteine through the conserved F or W. The D gene is left open where the match is weak. The size field is filled for only some rows; it gives once, few, many or a size class.

d_call | cdr3_length | clone_size | j_call | v_call | cdr3_nt | cdr3_aa
- | 15 | - | TRBJ1-1 | TRBV5-1 | TGCGCCAGCAGCCCGCGTCTACAGGGCGACACTGAAGCTTTCTTT | CASSPRLQGDTEAFF
- | 13 | - | TRBJ1-4 | TRBV30 | TGTGCCTGGGGGGTACAGGGCGGCGAAAAACTGTTTTTT | CAWGVQGGEKLFF
TRBD2 | 16 | - | TRBJ2-2 | TRBV7-6 | TGTGCCAGCAGTTCACCGGGACTAGCGGGAACCGGGGAGCTGTTTTTT | CASSSPGLAGTGELFF
- | 13 | - | TRBJ2-2 | TRBV11-2 | TGTGCCAGCAGCTTAGCCCTCACCGGGGAGCTGTTTTTT | CASSLALTGELFF
- | 16 | once | TRBJ1-3 | TRBV9 | TGTGCCAGCAGCGTAGGTCTGGGGAGCTCTGGAAACACCATATATTTT | CASSVGLGSSGNTIYF
TRBD1 | 15 | - | TRBJ1-5 | TRBV29-1 | TGCAGCGTTGCAGGGACAGGGAATAGCAATCAGCCCCAGCATTTT | CSVAGTGNSNQPQHF
- | 15 | - | TRBJ2-7 | TRBV19 | TGTGCCAGTAGTATCCTGGAAGCAGGGGCTCGCGAGCAGTACTTC | CASSILEAGAREQYF
TRBD1 | 16 | - | TRBJ1-1 | TRBV14 | TGTGCCAGCAGCTTCAACACAGGGGCCTTGAACACTGAAGCTTTCTTT | CASSFNTGALNTEAFF
TRBD2 | 15 | - | TRBJ2-5 | TRBV5-4 | TGTGCCAGCAGTCGAGGACTAGCGGTCCAAGAGACCCAGTACTTC | CASSRGLAVQETQYF
- | 13 | few | TRBJ2-1 | TRBV7-6 | TGTGCCAGCAGCAAGACAGAACTTAATGAGCAGTTCTTC | CASSKTELNEQFF
TRBD1 | 16 | - | TRBJ2-3 | TRBV11-1 | TGTGCCAGCAGCTTATTCGTGGACAGGGTTGCAGATACGCAGTATTTT | CASSLFVDRVADTQYF
TRBD2 | 17 | - | TRBJ2-3 | TRBV6-4 | TGTGCCAGCAGTGTCGGGACTAGCGGGGGCTCGGCAGATACGCAGTATTTT | CASSVGTSGGSADTQYF
- | 14 | - | TRBJ1-5 | TRBV7-6 | TGTGCCAGCAGCTTAGGGGGGGGGAATCAGCCCCAGCATTTT | CASSLGGGNQPQHF
TRBD2 | 13 | - | TRBJ2-7 | TRBV7-2 | TGTGCCAGCAGCTGGCTAGCGGGGTACGAGCAGTACTTC | CASSWLAGYEQYF
- | 15 | - | TRBJ1-3 | TRBV4-3 | TGCGCCAGCAGCCAAGATCACGGACAGATAAACACCATATATTTT | CASSQDHGQINTIYF
TRBD2 | 16 | - | TRBJ2-1 | TRBV19 | TGTGCCAGTAGTTTTTCCCTAGCGGGCTCCTACAATGAGCAGTTCTTC | CASSFSLAGSYNEQFF
TRBD1 | 19 | once | TRBJ2-7 | TRBV7-9 | TGTTCCAGCAGCCCGCCCCCGGGACAGGGTTCCAAAGTTCTCTACGAGCAGTACTTC | CSSSPPPGQGSKVLYEQYF
TRBD2 | 14 | once | TRBJ2-7 | TRBV7-6 | TGTGCCAGCAGCTTAGCGTCCGCGGGGGGCGAGCAGTACTTC | CASSLASAGGEQYF
- | 19 | - | TRBJ2-7 | TRBV7-3 | TGTGCCAGCAGCCGTCCTGGGGGCAGCCTCGTAGTACTCTTCCACGAGCAGTACTTC | CASSRPGGSLVVLFHEQYF
- | 14 | - | TRBJ2-5 | TRBV2 | TGTGCCAGCAGCCTTCACATCTCCCAAGAGACCCAGTACTTC | CASSLHISQETQYF
TRBD1 | 13 | - | TRBJ2-7 | TRBV5-1 | TGCGCCAGCAGCGCCTGGACAGGCTACGAGCAGTACTTC | CASSAWTGYEQYF
TRBD1 | 17 | - | TRBJ2-4 | TRBV4-2 | TGTGCCAGCAGCCGACCGGGGGGGGGACAGGGGAAAAACATTCAGTACTTC | CASSRPGGGQGKNIQYF
- | 13 | - | TRBJ2-3 | TRBV11-3 | TGTGCCAGCAGCTTAGGTCAAACAGATACGCAGTATTTT | CASSLGQTDTQYF
TRBD2 | 16 | - | TRBJ2-5 | TRBV5-1 | TGCGCCAGCAGCTCATGGACTAGCGGCGGGGAAGAGACCCAGTACTTC | CASSSWTSGGEETQYF
TRBD1 | 15 | - | TRBJ1-5 | TRBV19 | TGTGCCAGTAGTATTCGGGACAGTCCTTTGTCGCCCCAGCATTTT | CASSIRDSPLSPQHF
TRBD1 | 13 | - | TRBJ2-2 | TRBV29-1 | TGCAGCGTTCGGGGACAGGGTTCCGGGGAGCTGTTTTTT | CSVRGQGSGELFF
- | 16 | few | TRBJ1-2 | TRBV7-9 | TGTGCCAGCAGCTTCGAGGCGCCGGGGTCGAACTATGGCTACACCTTC | CASSFEAPGSNYGYTF
TRBD1 | 14 | - | TRBJ2-1 | TRBV7-3 | TGTGCCAGCAGCCGTGACAGGGGGGAGAATGAGCAGTTCTTC | CASSRDRGENEQFF
TRBD2 | 14 | - | TRBJ2-5 | TRBV7-7 | TGTGCCAGCAGCCCCTCGGGGGGCCAAGAGACCCAGTACTTC | CASSPSGGQETQYF
- | 16 | once | TRBJ1-2 | TRBV9 | TGTACCAGCAGCGTAGATCCGACAGGAGAAGACTATGGCTACACCTTC | CTSSVDPTGEDYGYTF
- | 14 | - | TRBJ2-1 | TRBV7-6 | TGTGCCAGCAGCGCGGGGCGGATCATCAATGAGCAGTTCTTC | CASSAGRIINEQFF
- | 13 | - | TRBJ2-1 | TRBV29-1 | TGCAGCGCCTGCGTCGATTCCTACAATGAGCAGTTCTTC | CSACVDSYNEQFF
TRBD1 | 14 | - | TRBJ2-7 | TRBV5-1 | TGCGCCAGCAGCTTTGGACAGGCCCCCTACGAGCAGTACTTC | CASSFGQAPYEQYF
TRBD1 | 19 | - | TRBJ1-5 | TRBV4-2 | TGTGCCAGCAGCCCTGCCGGGACAGGGGATTGGTATAGCAATCAGCCCCAGCATTTT | CASSPAGTGDWYSNQPQHF
- | 15 | - | TRBJ2-7 | TRBV27 | TGTGCCAGCAGTTTAGACAGACCTGTCTCCTACGAGCAGTACTTC | CASSLDRPVSYEQYF
- | 14 | - | TRBJ1-5 | TRBV19 | TGTGCCACTACCGGACAAGGCGGCAATCAGCCCCAGCATTTT | CATTGQGGNQPQHF
- | 16 | - | TRBJ2-1 | TRBV21-1 | TGTGCCAGCAGCAAAGCTGGGACTAGCGGGAACAATGAGCAGTTCTTC | CASSKAGTSGNNEQFF
- | 17 | - | TRBJ2-1 | TRBV5-1 | TGCGCCAGCAGCTTGGATCTACTCGTGATACCCGACAATGAGCAGTTCTTC | CASSLDLLVIPDNEQFF
TRBD1 | 15 | - | TRBJ2-7 | TRBV27 | TGTGCCAGCAGTCCCTCCGTGGGGACAGACTACGAGCAGTACTTC | CASSPSVGTDYEQYF
TRBD1 | 14 | once | TRBJ2-7 | TRBV4-3 | TGCGCCAGCAGCCAAGACAGGGGGCTGTACGAGCAGTACTTC | CASSQDRGLYEQYF
TRBD2 | 14 | - | TRBJ2-7 | TRBV6-6 | TGTGCCAGCGCAAGAGCGGGAGAGTCCTACGAGCAGTACTTC | CASARAGESYEQYF
- | 18 | - | TRBJ1-3 | TRBV4-3 | TGCGCCAGCAGCCAAGATCTAGGGGGGGTAGCAGCTGGAAACACCATATATTTT | CASSQDLGGVAAGNTIYF
- | 14 | - | TRBJ1-1 | TRBV5-1 | TGCGCCAGCAGCTTTAACACGTTGAACACTGAAGCTTTCTTT | CASSFNTLNTEAFF
- | 12 | - | TRBJ2-1 | TRBV27 | TGTGCCGGCCGGGACTCCAACAATGAGCAGTTCTTC | CAGRDSNNEQFF
- | 13 | - | TRBJ1-2 | TRBV6-6 | TGTGCCAGCAGTTCGGACAGTAACTATGGCTACACCTTC | CASSSDSNYGYTF
TRBD2 | 18 | - | TRBJ2-1 | TRBV5-8 | TGTGCCAGCAGCTCGCAACCCACTAGCGAGGCGGCGGGGAATGAGCAGTTCTTC | CASSSQPTSEAAGNEQFF